This TCR beta chain was identified during a study of blood T cell repertoires in COVID-19. Study summary: There were acute and convalescent COVID-19 samples, and they came from the United States, Italy and Spain. PBMCs, B-cell-depleted T cells, or T cells provided the cDNA or gDNA that made up the material.

CDR1 and CDR2 from the germline V gene are MNHEY and SMNVEV (reference sequence). V was trimmed by 3 bases and J by 7 bases, leaving 6 bases between them. CDR3 size: 12 residues. Here immunoSEQ multiplex PCR was the method, and the copy in TCRdb shows in-frame clones only, minus some. The sample includes approximately 100,000 clones, roughly nine tenths of them seen just once. The clonotype originates from a human donor in a cohort sampled during active COVID-19. The sequencing sample was made of peripheral blood. The chain combines TRBV27 with TRBJ2-2, with a weak D call TRBD2 (6 bases). CDR3 region: CASSLEGGELFF. As DNA, the CDR3 is TGTGCCAGCAGTTTGGAGGGCGGGGAGCTGTTTTTT.